The clone carrying this T cell receptor beta chain was seen a handful of times. Its antigen is unidentified. V trimming: 4 bases; J trimming: 3 bases; junction bases outside the gene matches: 4. The CDR3 runs to 13 residues. Per germline, CDR1 DFQATT and CDR2 SNEGSKA (reference sequence). The sample originates from a study of human T cells and chemical hapten exposure. About the research overall: Alopecia areata, totalis and universalis patients, mostly female, were included. Broader study findings: No change in TCRs above 1 in 1000 frequency was produced by DPC sensitization. Compared to controls, expanded TCRs made significantly more large clusters of similar CDR3s.

Time point defined: patch test 2, 6 weeks after DPC sensitization. Treatment: therapeutic diphenylcyclopropenone sensitization with weekly scalp DPC. People who gave samples had alopecia, were 18 to 70 years old, and were suitable for DPC. TCRdb reprocessed the RACE reads via MiXCR and lists one record per CDR3 protein. The sample holds roughly 84,000 distinct CDR3 sequences; roughly a tenth are singletons and the top ten take around 5%. The chain uses TRBV20-1 and TRBJ2-7; 9 nucleotides line up with TRBD2. The starting material was whole blood, obtained in connection with sensitization to the hapten diphenylcyclopropenone (DPC). The TCR was taken from a woman aged 50 to 65 with alopecia areata. Some clones in this sample may be carry-over from other donors' samples. CDR3 sequence (DNA): TGCAGTGCTACAGCGGGAGGTAACTACGAGCAGTACTTC. Its translation is CSATAGGNYEQYF.